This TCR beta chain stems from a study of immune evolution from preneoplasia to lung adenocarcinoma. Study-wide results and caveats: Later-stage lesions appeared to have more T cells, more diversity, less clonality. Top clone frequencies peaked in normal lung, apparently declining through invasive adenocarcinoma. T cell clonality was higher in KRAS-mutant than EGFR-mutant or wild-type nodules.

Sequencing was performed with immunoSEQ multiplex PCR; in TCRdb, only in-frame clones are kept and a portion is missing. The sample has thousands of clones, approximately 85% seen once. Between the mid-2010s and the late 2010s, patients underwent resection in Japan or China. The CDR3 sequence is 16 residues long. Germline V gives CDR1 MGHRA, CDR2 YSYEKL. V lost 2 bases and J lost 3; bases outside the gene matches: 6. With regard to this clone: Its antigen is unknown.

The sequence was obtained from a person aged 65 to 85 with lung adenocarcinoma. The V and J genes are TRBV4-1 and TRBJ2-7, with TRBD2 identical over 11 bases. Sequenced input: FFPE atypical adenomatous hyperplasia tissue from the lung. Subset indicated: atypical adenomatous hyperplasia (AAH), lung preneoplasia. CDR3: CASSQSTSGSLYEQYF. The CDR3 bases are TGCGCCAGCAGCCAATCTACTAGCGGGAGTCTCTACGAGCAGTACTTC.